These 29 T cell receptor beta chains were sequenced from one sample in a study of T and B cells in COVID-19 patients. Each TRB amplification used about 250-550 ng of genomic DNA from blood. TRB rearrangements were amplified by multiplex PCR with BIOMED2 TRB-A/B primers. Using its own MiXCR run on the multiplex PCR reads, TCRdb lists one record per CDR3 protein. The table includes some 1,000 distinct CDR3 sequences, 21% detected once. The sample was blood. The receptor set was obtained from a human donor with active COVID-19. The donor label of this sample is uncertain.

This clonotype is judged medium-sized. The V gene is TRBV30, the J gene TRBJ1-2; D call uncertain. The CDR3 loop spans 13 amino acids. The germline CDR1 and CDR2 sequences are GTSNPN and SVGIG (reference sequence). V was clipped by 2 bases and J by 8 bases, with 15 bases between them. CDR3 residues: CAWSRGSGEGYTF. CDR3 in DNA: TGTGCCTGGAGTCGCGGGAGCGGTGAAGGCTACACCTTC.

V gene TRBV20-1 combines with J gene TRBJ2-2; no firm D call. This CDR3 comprises 14 residues. V was cut by 7 bases and J by 2 bases, with 14 bases left in between. Germline V lookup: CDR1 DFQATT, CDR2 SNEGSKA (reference sequence). The CDR3 nucleotides read TGCAGTGTATCGTTGTCAACCAACACCGGGGAGCTGTTTTTT. It encodes CSVSLSTNTGELFF.

This clonotype has just one count. A junction boundary mismatches the germline segment, possibly from a read error. The V call is TRBV19, the J call TRBJ2-1; possible D gene TRBD1, 5 bases. The length of the CDR3 is 14 residues. Germline values: CDR1 LNHDA, CDR2 SQIVND (reference sequence). The chain's CDR3 is CASSGSGPLDEPFF. The CDR3 coding sequence is TGTGCCAGTAGTGGGTCAGGGCCTTTAGACGAGCCGTTCTTC.

This clonotype appeared many times. The V call is TRBV7-2, the J call TRBJ1-1; tentative D call: TRBD1 (6 bases). Germline V lookup: CDR1 SGHTA, CDR2 FQGNSA. V shed 4 bases and J shed 4 bases, with 13 bases lying between them. The CDR3 consists of 14 residues. The CDR3 nucleotides read TGTGCCAGCAGCTCTCAGGGGAGGGGCACTGAAGCTTTCTTT. Translation: CASSSQGRGTEAFF. The whole variable domain, filled in from reference TRBV7-2 and TRBJ1-1, reads GAGVSQSPSNKVTEKGKDVELRCDPISGHTALYWYRQSLGQGLEFLIYFQGNSAPDKSGLPSDRFSAERTGGSVSTLTIQRTQQEDSAVYLCASSSQGRGTEAFFGQGTRLTVV.

By proportion, this clonotype is medium-sized (0.01 to 0.1%). V and J are TRBV6-5 and TRBJ1-1; D is unclear. In germline, CDR1 is MNHEY, CDR2 SVGAGI. The CDR3 length is 14 residues. Deletions cut 0 bases from V and 7 bases from J, with 12 bases between. CDR3 sequence: CASSYSPLGNEAFF. The CDR3, as DNA: TGTGCCAGCAGTTACTCACCCTTAGGAAATGAAGCTTTCTTT.

A few counts support this clonotype. The chain recombines TRBV20-1 with TRBJ2-7; 7 bases are a match to TRBD2. This CDR3 is 11 amino acids long. V shed 6 bases, J shed 6 bases, and the junction held 5 bases outside the gene matches. In germline, CDR1 is DFQATT, CDR2 SNEGSKA (reference sequence). The CDR3 protein is CSAASGFEQYF. CDR3 sequence (DNA): TGCAGTGCCGCTAGCGGCTTCGAGCAGTACTTC.

This clonotype counts as medium-sized. The chain joins TRBV11-1 to TRBJ2-7; a weak D match, TRBD1 (6 bases). V was shortened by 2 bases and J by 0 bases, with 8 bases between the two germline ends. The germline CDR1 and CDR2 sequences are SGHAT and FQDESV (reference sequence). The CDR3 is 14 amino acids. The CDR3 loop is CASSLNRVSYEQYF. The CDR3 DNA is TGTGCCAGCAGCTTAAACAGGGTCTCCTACGAGCAGTACTTC.

This clonotype was observed a handful of times. V and J are TRBV6-5 and TRBJ2-1, with D maybe TRBD1 (8 bases). CDR1 MNHEY and CDR2 SVGAGI come from the germline V gene. The CDR3 has 13 residues. V dropped 6 bases and J dropped 8 bases, with 14 bases sitting between them. The CDR3, as DNA: TGTGCCAGCAGACTCACAGGGGGGGATGAGCAGTTCTTC. It specifies CASRLTGGDEQFF.

By its share, this clonotype is medium-sized. The V call is TRBV30, the J call TRBJ2-7; no firm D call. Trimming pared 3 bases from V and 1 base from J, leaving 10 bases between. There are 13 residues in the CDR3. The germline CDR1 and CDR2 sequences are GTSNPN and SVGIG (reference sequence). CDR3 DNA: TGTGCCTGGAGGAGACTCGAATCCTACGAGCAGTACTTC. Protein product: CAWRRLESYEQYF.

In this sample, this clonotype turned up a few times. V usage is TRBV28 and J usage is TRBJ2-7; 8 bases agree with TRBD2. V shed 2 bases and J 2 bases; nucleotides not matched to a gene: 2. The CDR3 runs 14 residues. Germline CDR1 MDHEN, CDR2 SYDVKM. DNA of the CDR3: TGTGCCAGCAGTTTAGCGGGAGGACCCTACGAGCAGTACTTC. This codes for CASSLAGGPYEQYF.

This clonotype was picked up many times. The J gene is TRBJ2-7, the V gene TRBV7-2; TRBD1 matches 12 bases. This CDR3 contains 14 residues. J gave up 4 bases and V 4 bases, and 2 bases lay outside the gene matches. CDR1 is SGHTA, CDR2 FQGNSA, per germline. CDR3 region: CASSWDRGLYEQYF. CDR3 nucleotides: TGTGCCAGCAGCTGGGACAGGGGGCTGTACGAGCAGTACTTC.

This clonotype is large. The chain employs TRBV19 and TRBJ2-7, with TRBD1 as a possible D gene (5 bases). This CDR3 is 12 amino acids long. Germline V CDR1 and CDR2: LNHDA, SQIVND (reference sequence). Trimming removed 5 bases at V and 6 bases at J, with 11 bases between. CDR3 nucleotides: TGTGCCAGTAGTCAAACAGGAGCCGAGCAGTACTTC. It is translated as CASSQTGAEQYF.

CDR3 amino acids: CASSSTGFRGPYGYTF. In DNA, the CDR3 is TGTGCCAGCAGCTCTACCGGATTCCGGGGGCCCTATGGCTACACCTTC. This chain uses TRBV6-2 or TRBV6-3 with TRBJ1-2; possibly TRBD1 for D (6 bases). Deletions cut 6 bases from V and 4 bases from J, with 21 bases between. The germline V gene encodes CDR1 MNHEY and CDR2 SVGEGT. The CDR3 runs 16 residues.

By sample share, this clonotype is medium-sized. The chain carries TRBV6-2 or TRBV6-3 and TRBJ2-1, with 9 positions matching TRBD2. The CDR3 loop spans 13 amino acids. V was pared by 5 bases and J by 6 bases, with 2 bases of the junction left unmatched. The germline V gene encodes CDR1 MNHEY and CDR2 SVGEGT. The CDR3 sequence: CASSLAGPNEQFF. The CDR3 nucleotides are TGTGCCAGCAGTCTAGCGGGACCCAATGAGCAGTTCTTC.

In its sample, this clonotype is medium-sized (0.01 to 0.1%). The chain has TRBV15 and TRBJ1-4; 7 bases agree with TRBD1. Germline lookup yields CDR1 LNHNV and CDR2 YYDKDF (reference sequence). CDR3 size: 15 residues. The J segment lost 3 bases and the V segment lost 3 bases, leaving 4 bases of the junction unmatched. The CDR3 nucleotides read TGTGCCACCAGCAGGAGGGACAGCTCTAATGAAAAACTGTTTTTT. This translates into CATSRRDSSNEKLFF.

This clonotype is categorized as medium-sized (0.01 to 0.1%). The rearrangement links TRBV28 to TRBJ2-7, with D perhaps TRBD2 (5 bases). This CDR3 has 15 amino acids. Trimming cost V 1 base and J 3 bases, with 13 bases left between them. The germline V gene encodes CDR1 MDHEN and CDR2 SYDVKM. CDR3 DNA: TGTGCCAGCAGTTTATTGGGCGGGCCACTCTACGAGCAGTACTTC. Protein: CASSLLGGPLYEQYF.

This clonotype is deemed medium-sized. The V and J genes are TRBV6-1 and TRBJ2-7, with TRBD2 identical over 7 bases. CDR3 length equals 16 residues. The J segment lost 2 bases and the V segment lost 6 bases, leaving 13 bases of the junction unmatched. Germline V gene sequence: CDR1 MNHNS, CDR2 SASEGT. The CDR3 here is CASSRASASGTYEQYF. CDR3 sequence (DNA): TGTGCCAGCAGCCGCGCATCGGCTAGCGGCACCTACGAGCAGTACTTC.

About this clonotype: Germline is not matched at one junction end, which may reflect a read error. V gene TRBV11-1 combines with J gene TRBJ2-2; 8 nucleotides align to TRBD2. Germline V gives CDR1 SGHAT, CDR2 FQDESV (reference sequence). This CDR3 is 18 amino acids long. The chain's CDR3 is CASSLAPSGYTSYKEQFF. The CDR3, as DNA: TGTGCCAGCAGCTTGGCCCCTAGCGGGTACACGTCCTACAAGGAGCAGTTTTTT.

Notes on this clonotype: This may stem from a read error, because a much larger clone lies one nucleotide away. It is likely a read error, because the conserved phenylalanine at the end of the CDR3 is missing. The chain carries TRBV27 and TRBJ1-1; the match to TRBD1 covers 8 bases. V trimming: 4 bases; J trimming: 1 base; junction bases outside the gene matches: 5. This CDR3 has 15 residues. Germline assignment: CDR1 MNHEY and CDR2 SMNVEV (reference sequence). The DNA of the CDR3 is TGTGCCAGCAGTTCTCCCGGGACAGGGAACACTGAAGCTTTCTTA. It codes for CASSSPGTGNTEAFL.

The chain employs TRBV12-3 or TRBV12-4 and TRBJ2-1, with TRBD1 matching 9 bases. The CDR3 extends over 14 amino acids. V lost 5 bases, J lost 9 bases, and 8 bases stayed unmatched. CDR3 loop: CASSIQGAWSEQFF. In nucleotides, the CDR3 is TGTGCCAGCAGTATACAGGGGGCCTGGAGTGAGCAGTTCTTC.

The chain combines TRBV5-5 with TRBJ2-5, with 7 positions matching TRBD2. Germline-derived CDR1 and CDR2 are SGHKS and YYEKEE (reference sequence). Trimming took 5 bases from V and 3 from J; bases not matched to a gene: 13. CDR3 length: 16 amino acids. The CDR3 here is CASRWAGGRNKETQYF. DNA of the CDR3: TGTGCCAGCAGATGGGCCGGGGGGAGAAACAAAGAGACCCAGTACTTC.

This chain connects TRBV27 to TRBJ2-2, with 14 positions matching TRBD2. Germline V gene sequence: CDR1 MNHEY, CDR2 SMNVEV (reference sequence). V was pared by 5 bases and J by 4 bases, with 12 bases of the junction left unmatched. The CDR3 has 19 residues. The CDR3, as DNA: TGTGCCAGCAGTCTACGGGGCAGACTAGCGGGAGGGCCCACCGGGGAGCTGTTTTTT. Translated, it gives CASSLRGRLAGGPTGELFF.

This clonotype was recorded many times. The chain combines TRBV7-9 with TRBJ2-5, with TRBD2 matching over 8 bases. Per the germline V gene, CDR1 is SEHNR and CDR2 is FQNEAQ (reference sequence). The CDR3 runs to 16 residues. Germline trimming cut 0 bases from V and 3 bases from J; bases unmatched to any gene: 6. The CDR3 is CASSLARGAIEETQYF. In nucleotides, the CDR3 is TGTGCCAGCAGCTTAGCGCGGGGGGCCATAGAAGAGACCCAGTACTTC.

The chain carries TRBV27 and TRBJ1-2; D is ambiguous. The CDR3 extends over 15 amino acids. Germline assignment: CDR1 MNHEY and CDR2 SMNVEV (reference sequence). The V gene lost 11 bases and the J gene lost 10 bases, with 29 bases spanning the gap. CDR3 loop: CACFLCTDHTDVYTF. CDR3 sequence (DNA): TGTGCCTGTTTTTTATGTACAGACCACACCGATGTCTACACCTTC.

The rearrangement joins TRBV6-6 to TRBJ1-1, with 10 bases matching TRBD1. Looked up from germline, CDR1 is MNHNY and CDR2 is SVGAGI (reference sequence). Trimming took 4 bases from V and 5 from J; bases not matched to a gene: 4. This CDR3 has 14 residues. In nucleotides, the CDR3 is TGTGCCAGCAGTTTCGGACAGGGGGGAACTGAAGCTTTCTTT. As protein: CASSFGQGGTEAFF.

Within the sample, this clonotype is medium-sized (0.01 to 0.1%). The rearrangement links TRBV6-2 or TRBV6-3 to TRBJ2-4; perhaps TRBD2 as D (5 bases). This CDR3 spans 16 amino acids. Germline lookup yields CDR1 MNHEY and CDR2 SVGEGT. With 0 bases removed from V and 1 base from J, the gap between germline ends came to 10 bases. The CDR3 protein is CASSYSPSGAKNIQYF. The CDR3, as DNA: TGTGCCAGCAGTTACTCCCCTTCGGGGGCCAAAAACATTCAGTACTTC.

By sample share, this clonotype is medium-sized. The genes are TRBV6-5 and TRBJ1-3; D call uncertain. The V end lost 5 bases, the J end lost 2 bases, and 7 bases lay between the germline ends. The CDR3 is made up of 13 amino acids. Germline V gene sequence: CDR1 MNHEY, CDR2 SVGAGI. The CDR3 DNA reads as TGTGCCAGCAGTCCTTATCCTGGAAACACCATATATTTT. This gives the protein CASSPYPGNTIYF.

By share of the sample, this clonotype is medium-sized. The CDR3 loop reads CASSRNVETSGSNEQFF. CDR3 DNA: TGTGCCAGCAGCCGTAACGTAGAGACTAGCGGGAGCAATGAGCAGTTCTTC. The chain employs TRBV27 and TRBJ2-1, with TRBD2 identical over 12 bases. CDR3 length: 17 residues. The J segment lost 6 bases and the V segment lost 6 bases, leaving 12 bases of the junction unmatched. Germline V gene lookup returns CDR1 MNHEY and CDR2 SMNVEV (reference sequence).

The gene calls are TRBV5-1 and TRBJ2-1; TRBD2 matches at 8 bases. The CDR3 covers 18 residues. The V segment lost 4 bases and the J segment 0 bases; nucleotides outside the gene matches: 12. Germline V CDR1 and CDR2: SGHRS, YFSETQ. The CDR3 DNA reads as TGCGCCAGCAGCCCCCTCGGGGGGGGGCCGGACTCCTACAATGAGCAGTTCTTC. Its translation is CASSPLGGGPDSYNEQFF.